One sample yielded the 23 T cell receptor beta chains listed below, sequenced in a study of cytotoxic CD8 clonotypes in ibrutinib-treated CLL. The method was immunoSEQ multiplex PCR; TCRdb's version includes in-frame clones alone and lacks a portion of them. The sample contains some 25,000 clones, 69% of which appear only once. This sample comprised PBMCs, obtained at disease progression, from a patient treated with ibrutinib. These receptors originate from a human donor with chronic lymphocytic leukemia.

The chain is built from TRBV10-3 and TRBJ2-2; D possibly corresponds to TRBD1 (5 bases). V lost 3 bases, J lost 2 bases, and 13 bases lay in between. CDR1 and CDR2 from the germline V gene are ENHRY and SYGVKD. The CDR3 spans 16 residues. Here the CDR3 DNA reads TGTGCCATCAGTGAATGGCTAGGGGCCAACACCGGGGAGCTGTTTTTT. This encodes CAISEWLGANTGELFF.

This chain uses TRBV29-1 with TRBJ1-3; D not resolved. Germline-derived CDR1 and CDR2 are SQVTM and ANQGSEA. The V end lost 7 bases, the J end lost 4 bases, and 5 bases lay between the germline ends. The CDR3 is 10 amino acids. CDR3 loop: CSAVGNTIYF. DNA for the CDR3: TGCAGCGCAGTCGGAAACACCATATATTTT.

V usage is TRBV2 and J usage is TRBJ2-7; 9 nucleotides line up with TRBD1. Per germline, CDR1 SNHLY and CDR2 FYNNEI. Unmatched junction bases numbered 2, after V lost 4 bases and J lost 1 base. CDR3 length: 14 residues. The CDR3 region is CASSVGTGSYEQYF. The CDR3 DNA is TGTGCCAGCAGTGTAGGGACAGGGTCCTACGAGCAGTACTTC.

V is TRBV7-9 and J is TRBJ1-2; no clear D. Trimming shortened V by 3 bases and J by 2 bases, and 10 bases separated the two germline ends. This CDR3 has 14 amino acids. The germline V gene encodes CDR1 SEHNR and CDR2 FQNEAQ (reference sequence). CDR3 DNA sequence: TGTGCCAGCAGCTTTCTCACGGCCAACTATGGCTACACCTTC. This encodes CASSFLTANYGYTF.

The genes are TRBV15 and TRBJ2-5; tentatively, D is TRBD1 (6 bases). V was cut by 3 bases and J by 4 bases, with 18 bases left in between. The CDR3 spans 16 residues. Looked up from germline, CDR1 is LNHNV and CDR2 is YYDKDF (reference sequence). The CDR3 is CATSSFNRVSGETQYF. The CDR3 bases are TGTGCCACCAGCAGCTTTAACAGGGTTTCGGGAGAGACCCAGTACTTC.

The chain employs TRBV7-8 and TRBJ1-5; D is unresolved. Germline CDR1 is SGHVS and CDR2 is FQNEAQ. The CDR3 consists of 13 residues. The V end was cut by 0 bases, the J end by 7 bases, with 7 bases between. The DNA of the CDR3 is TGTGCCAGCAGCTTAGCGGGGAGACAGCCCCAGCATTTT. Translating gives CASSLAGRQPQHF.

The V gene is TRBV19, the J gene TRBJ1-5; the match to TRBD1 covers 9 bases. Germline V gene lookup returns CDR1 LNHDA and CDR2 SQIVND (reference sequence). Trimming removed 8 bases from V and 4 bases from J; junction bases left unmatched: 15. CDR3 size: 17 residues. This CDR3 reads CASCGEPGTGLNQPQHF. The CDR3, as DNA: TGTGCCAGTTGTGGAGAACCCGGGACAGGGCTTAATCAGCCCCAGCATTTT.

The sample holds a few counts of this clone. V usage is TRBV19 and J usage is TRBJ1-4, with D possibly being TRBD1 (5 bases). The CDR3 has 13 amino acids. V lost 5 bases and J lost 6, with 10 bases in between. Germline V gene lookup returns CDR1 LNHDA and CDR2 SQIVND (reference sequence). For the CDR3, the DNA is TGTGCCAGTAGTGAGGGGCCCCATGAAAAACTGTTTTTT. It encodes CASSEGPHEKLFF.

The rearrangement links TRBV18 to TRBJ2-5; perhaps TRBD1 as D (6 bases). Per the germline V gene, CDR1 is KGHSH and CDR2 is LQKENI. This CDR3 comprises 15 residues. V lost 3 bases to trimming and J lost 5 bases, with 16 bases between them. The CDR3 here is CASSPMTGIGETQYF. Written as DNA, the CDR3 is TGTGCCAGCTCACCCATGACAGGAATAGGGGAGACCCAGTACTTC.

The rearrangement links TRBV4-1 to TRBJ2-2; 7 positions agree with TRBD1. The germline CDR1 and CDR2 sequences are MGHRA and YSYEKL. The CDR3 extends over 18 amino acids. V shed 4 bases, J shed 1 base, and the junction held 12 bases outside the gene matches. DNA for the CDR3: TGCGCCAGCAGCCGTCAACCAAGCGGACAGGTGAACACCGGGGAGCTGTTTTTT. Protein sequence: CASSRQPSGQVNTGELFF.

The chain has TRBV6-5 and TRBJ1-1; 8 bases are a match to TRBD1. Germline CDR1 is MNHEY and CDR2 is SVGAGI. V gave up 7 bases and J gave up 6 bases; unmatched junction bases: 4. The CDR3 runs 12 residues. The CDR3 reads CASIQGAAEAFF. The CDR3 coding sequence is TGTGCCAGCATCCAGGGGGCGGCTGAAGCTTTCTTT.

The sample holds many counts of this clone. The chain carries TRBV7-9 and TRBJ1-2; no definite D call. V lost 5 bases, J lost 5 bases, and 12 bases lay in between. The germline V gene has CDR1 SEHNR and CDR2 FQNEAQ (reference sequence). The CDR3 consists of 13 residues. The CDR3 spells CASSGLGWYGYTF. The CDR3 region has the DNA TGTGCCAGCAGCGGTCTTGGTTGGTATGGCTACACCTTC.

V is TRBV6-5 and J is TRBJ2-1, with 11 bases aligning to TRBD2. Trimming cost V 6 bases and J 7 bases; bases outside gene matches: 5. Germline assignment: CDR1 MNHEY and CDR2 SVGAGI. CDR3 length equals 14 residues. CDR3: CASSVLAGGNEQFF. The CDR3 nucleotides read TGTGCCAGCAGCGTCCTAGCGGGGGGAAATGAGCAGTTCTTC.

The chain has TRBV6-5 and TRBJ2-1, with D perhaps TRBD1 (7 bases). V was pared by 2 bases and J by 8 bases, with 16 bases between. Per germline, CDR1 MNHEY and CDR2 SVGAGI. The length of the CDR3 is 15 residues. The CDR3 bases are TGTGCCAGCAGTTACCAGGGGGGCGGGTTCGATGAGCAGTTCTTC. This translates into CASSYQGGGFDEQFF.

This chain joins TRBV7-2 and TRBJ1-5; 9 bases are a match to TRBD1. The trim removed 5 bases at V and 6 bases at J, leaving 5 bases unmatched. Germline V gives CDR1 SGHTA, CDR2 FQGNSA. The CDR3 runs 14 residues. This CDR3 is CASSRRQGGQPQHF. The CDR3 DNA sequence: TGTGCCAGCAGCCGCCGACAGGGGGGTCAGCCCCAGCATTTT.

This clone showed up just a few times. This sequence joins TRBV5-4 and TRBJ1-4, with 10 bases fitting TRBD1. Germline V gives CDR1 SGHNT, CDR2 YYREEE (reference sequence). This CDR3 comprises 16 residues. Losses at the gene ends were 4 bases for V and 8 bases for J; bases not matched to a gene: 11. This CDR3 reads CASSGDRGGLGEKLFF. The DNA for the CDR3 is TGTGCCAGCAGCGGGGACAGGGGAGGATTAGGAGAAAAACTGTTTTTT.

This sequence joins TRBV19 and TRBJ2-7; D is unresolved. The CDR3 is 13 amino acids. Germline CDR1 and CDR2: LNHDA and SQIVND (reference sequence). The V end was cut by 6 bases, the J end by 3 bases, with 12 bases between. The CDR3 is CASSPGRVYEQYF. CDR3 DNA: TGTGCCAGTAGCCCGGGCCGAGTCTACGAGCAGTACTTC.

The chain has TRBV7-9 and TRBJ1-2; D is perhaps TRBD1 (6 bases). CDR1 SEHNR and CDR2 FQNEAQ come from the germline V gene (reference sequence). There are 13 residues in the CDR3. V gave up 8 bases and J gave up 3 bases, with 13 bases separating them. In nucleotides, the CDR3 is TGTGCCAGCCGAGGGGGAGAGGACTATGGCTACACCTTC. Residues: CASRGGEDYGYTF.

The CDR3 reads CASNRAPNTGELFF. The CDR3 DNA reads TGTGCCAGCAACCGAGCGCCGAACACCGGGGAGCTGTTTTTT. The genes are TRBV2 and TRBJ2-2, with unresolved D. The ends were cut back, 7 bases at V and 0 bases at J, with 9 bases in the middle. This CDR3 spans 14 amino acids. Germline V gives CDR1 SNHLY, CDR2 FYNNEI.

This chain uses TRBV4-1 with TRBJ1-4; tentative D call: TRBD1 (6 bases). The CDR3 length is 16 residues. V lost 1 base to trimming and J lost 6 bases, with 15 bases between them. Germline V CDR1 and CDR2: MGHRA, YSYEKL. CDR3 loop: CASSQGGAGYDEKLFF. CDR3 nucleotides: TGCGCCAGCAGCCAAGGGGGGGCAGGGTATGATGAAAAACTGTTTTTT.

This clone was detected only once. V gene TRBV5-6 combines with J gene TRBJ1-2; possible D gene TRBD1, 6 bases. In germline, CDR1 is SGHDT, CDR2 YYEEEE. The CDR3 sequence is 15 residues long. The germline V and J ends were trimmed by 1 base and 5 bases, with 15 bases remaining between them. This CDR3 is CASSLPAGDSYGYTF. CDR3 sequence (DNA): TGTGCCAGCAGCTTGCCGGCAGGGGATAGTTATGGCTACACCTTC.

This clone was seen a few times. V gene TRBV25-1 combines with J gene TRBJ1-6; a weak D match, TRBD1 (6 bases). Trimming took 2 bases from V and 8 from J, leaving 13 bases between them. In germline, CDR1 is MGHDK, CDR2 SYGVNS. The CDR3 has 15 amino acids. CDR3 DNA: TGTGCCAGCAGTGAACTTCAGGGGTCGGATTCACCCCTCCACTTT. This encodes CASSELQGSDSPLHF.

This clone came up once. The genes are TRBV7-8 and TRBJ2-5, with 8 bases that match TRBD2. The CDR3 contains 13 residues. Germline V gene lookup returns CDR1 SGHVS and CDR2 FQNEAQ. J gave up 4 bases and V 5 bases, and 3 bases lay outside the gene matches. CDR3 amino acids: CASSKRGRETQYF. In nucleotides, the CDR3 is TGTGCCAGCAGCAAGCGGGGGAGAGAGACCCAGTACTTC. Drawing the rest from reference TRBV7-8 and TRBJ2-5, the complete variable domain is GAGVSQSPRYKVAKRGQDVALRCDPISGHVSLFWYQQALGQGPEFLTYFQNEAQLDKSGLPSDRFFAERPEGSVSTLKIQRTQQEDSAVYLCASSKRGRETQYFGPGTRLLVL.